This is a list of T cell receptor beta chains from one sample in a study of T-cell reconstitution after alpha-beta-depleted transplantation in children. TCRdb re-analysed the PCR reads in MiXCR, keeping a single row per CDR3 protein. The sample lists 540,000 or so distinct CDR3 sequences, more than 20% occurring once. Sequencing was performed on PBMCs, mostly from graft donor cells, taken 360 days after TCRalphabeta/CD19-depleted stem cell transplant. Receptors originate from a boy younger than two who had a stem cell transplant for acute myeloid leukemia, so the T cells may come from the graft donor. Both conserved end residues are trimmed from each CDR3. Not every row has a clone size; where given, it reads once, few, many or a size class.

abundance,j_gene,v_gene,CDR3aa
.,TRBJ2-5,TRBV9,ASSVSGEGETQY
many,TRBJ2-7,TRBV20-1,SANLAGASYEQY
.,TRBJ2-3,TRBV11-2,ASSLRSSGGTVTTDTQY
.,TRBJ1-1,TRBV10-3,AISESDYAEAF
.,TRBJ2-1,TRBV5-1,ASSLAKIPNEQF
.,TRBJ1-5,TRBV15,ATSRDSTKRSKSQPQH
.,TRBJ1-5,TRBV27,ASSLVGGLQPQH
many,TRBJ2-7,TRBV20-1,SARGEGTYASYEQY
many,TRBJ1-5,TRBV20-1,SAGTDSNQPQH
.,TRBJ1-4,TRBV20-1,SARRGLTNEKLF
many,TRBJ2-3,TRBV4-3,ASNPSPAGVVSTDTQY
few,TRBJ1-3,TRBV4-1,ASSAAGLRDTIY
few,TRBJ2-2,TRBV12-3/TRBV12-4,ASSFGETFYTGELF
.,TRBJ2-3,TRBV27,ASSLLASGDTQY
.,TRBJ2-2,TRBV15,ATSREGKGQGKTGELF
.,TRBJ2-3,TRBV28,AAKDRRTDTQY
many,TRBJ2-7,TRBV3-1,ASRRVPYEQY
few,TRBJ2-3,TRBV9,ASSVALAGDGDTDTQY
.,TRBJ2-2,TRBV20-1,SATPTAVHSGELF
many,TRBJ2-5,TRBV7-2,ASSLGSARGVGETQY
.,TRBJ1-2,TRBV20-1,SARSLTVNYGYT
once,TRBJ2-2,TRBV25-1,ASIENTNTGELF
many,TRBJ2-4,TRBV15,ATNDPLAKNIQY
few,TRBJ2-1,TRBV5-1,ASSLGARRDNEQF
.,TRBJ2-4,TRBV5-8,ASSLSGAGKNIQY
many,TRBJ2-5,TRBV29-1,SVDAGGETQY
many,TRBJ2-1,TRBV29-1,SVEDRDWKRNEQF
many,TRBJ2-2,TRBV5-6,ASSLGDRGGTGELF
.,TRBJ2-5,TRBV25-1,ASSGRAGQETQY
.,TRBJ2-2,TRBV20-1,SAPSYAGELF
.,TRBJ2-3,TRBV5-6,ASSLARHRGRVDTQY
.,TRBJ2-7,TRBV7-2,ASSFPGTGDYEQY
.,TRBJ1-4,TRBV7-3,ASSQGANEKLF
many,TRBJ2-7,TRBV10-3,AIRGQGNEQY
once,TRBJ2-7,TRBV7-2,ASSLRRQNLYEQY
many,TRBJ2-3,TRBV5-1,ASSLLLVDTQY
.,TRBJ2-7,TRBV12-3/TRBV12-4,ASSFWGKSYEQY
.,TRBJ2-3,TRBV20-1,CARRQGSGTDTQY
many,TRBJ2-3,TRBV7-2,ASSLRLVADTQY
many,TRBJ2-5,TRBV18,ATGQGAQETQY
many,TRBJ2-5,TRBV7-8,ASSLQGRGETQY
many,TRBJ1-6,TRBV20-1,SAEGGGNSPLH
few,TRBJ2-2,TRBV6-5,ASSYSLGAANTGELF
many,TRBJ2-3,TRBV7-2,ASSLFSGETDTQY
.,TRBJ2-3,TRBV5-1,ASSDRTSGGEDTQY
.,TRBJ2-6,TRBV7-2,ASSLVGGLGANVLT